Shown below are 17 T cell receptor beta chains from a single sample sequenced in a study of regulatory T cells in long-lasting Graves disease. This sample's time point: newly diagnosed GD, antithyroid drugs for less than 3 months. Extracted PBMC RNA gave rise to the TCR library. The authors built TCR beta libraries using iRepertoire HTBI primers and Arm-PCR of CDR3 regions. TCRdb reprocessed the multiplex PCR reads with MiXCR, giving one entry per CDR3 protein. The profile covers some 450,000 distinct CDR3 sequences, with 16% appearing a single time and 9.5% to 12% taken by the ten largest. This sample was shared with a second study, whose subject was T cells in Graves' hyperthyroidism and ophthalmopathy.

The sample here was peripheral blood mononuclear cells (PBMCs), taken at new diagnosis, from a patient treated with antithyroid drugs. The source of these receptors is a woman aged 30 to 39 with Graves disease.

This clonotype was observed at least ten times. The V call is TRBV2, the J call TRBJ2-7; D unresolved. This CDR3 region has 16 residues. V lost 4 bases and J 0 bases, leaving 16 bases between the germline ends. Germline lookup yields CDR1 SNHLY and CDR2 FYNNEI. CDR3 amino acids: CASSAFGAALSYEQYF. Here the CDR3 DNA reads TGTGCCAGCAGTGCATTCGGAGCCGCCCTCTCCTACGAGCAGTACTTC.

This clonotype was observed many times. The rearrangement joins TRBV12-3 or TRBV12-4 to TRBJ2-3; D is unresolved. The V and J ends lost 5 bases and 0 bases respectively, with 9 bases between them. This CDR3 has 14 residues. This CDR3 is CASSPHGSTDTQYF. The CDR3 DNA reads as TGTGCCAGCAGTCCCCACGGAAGCACAGATACGCAGTATTTT.

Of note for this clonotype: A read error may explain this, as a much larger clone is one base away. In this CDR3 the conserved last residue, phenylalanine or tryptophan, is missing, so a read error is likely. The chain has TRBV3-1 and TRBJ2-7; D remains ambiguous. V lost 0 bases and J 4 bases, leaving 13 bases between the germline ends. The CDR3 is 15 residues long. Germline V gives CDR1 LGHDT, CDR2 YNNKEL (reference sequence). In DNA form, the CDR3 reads TGTGCCAGCAGCCAAGATTTCACCCCCGGTTACGAGCAGTACCTC. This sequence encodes CASSQDFTPGYEQYL.

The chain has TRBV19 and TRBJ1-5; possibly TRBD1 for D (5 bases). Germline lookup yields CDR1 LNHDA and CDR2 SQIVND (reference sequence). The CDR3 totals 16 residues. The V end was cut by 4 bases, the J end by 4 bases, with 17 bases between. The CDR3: CASSTGRSGLNQPQHF. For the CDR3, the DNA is TGTGCCAGTAGTACAGGGCGGTCAGGATTAAATCAGCCCCAGCATTTT.

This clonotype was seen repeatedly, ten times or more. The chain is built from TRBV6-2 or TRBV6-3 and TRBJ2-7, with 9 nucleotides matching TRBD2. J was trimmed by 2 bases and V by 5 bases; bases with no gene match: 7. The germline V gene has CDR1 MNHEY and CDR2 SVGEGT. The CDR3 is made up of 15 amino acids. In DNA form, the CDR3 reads TGTGCCAGCAGTCAAGTAGCGGGAGAGGCCTACGAGCAGTACTTC. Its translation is CASSQVAGEAYEQYF.

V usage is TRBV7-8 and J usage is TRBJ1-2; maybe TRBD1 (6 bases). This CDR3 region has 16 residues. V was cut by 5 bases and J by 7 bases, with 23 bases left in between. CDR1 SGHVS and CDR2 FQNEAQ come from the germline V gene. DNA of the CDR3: TGTGCCAGCAGCCGAGGGAGGGAGGGGGGAAGAGTTGGCTACACCTTC. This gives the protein CASSRGREGGRVGYTF.

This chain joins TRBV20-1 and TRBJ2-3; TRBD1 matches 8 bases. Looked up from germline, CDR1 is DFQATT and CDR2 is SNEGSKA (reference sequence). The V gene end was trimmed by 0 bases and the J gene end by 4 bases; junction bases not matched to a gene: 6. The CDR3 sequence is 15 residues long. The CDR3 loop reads CSARDPDRVADTQYF. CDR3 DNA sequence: TGCAGTGCTAGAGATCCGGACAGGGTGGCAGATACGCAGTATTTT.

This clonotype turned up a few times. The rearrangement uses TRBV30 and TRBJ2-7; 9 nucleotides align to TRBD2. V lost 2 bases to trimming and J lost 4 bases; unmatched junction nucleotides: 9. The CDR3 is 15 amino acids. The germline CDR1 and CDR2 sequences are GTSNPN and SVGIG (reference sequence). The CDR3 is CAWSSAGTSSYEQYF. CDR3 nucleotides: TGTGCCTGGAGTAGTGCCGGGACTAGCTCTTACGAGCAGTACTTC.

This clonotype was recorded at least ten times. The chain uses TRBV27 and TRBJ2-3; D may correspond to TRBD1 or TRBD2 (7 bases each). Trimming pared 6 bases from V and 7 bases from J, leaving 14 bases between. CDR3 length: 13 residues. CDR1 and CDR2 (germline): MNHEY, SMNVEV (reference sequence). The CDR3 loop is CASRAGGGNTQYF. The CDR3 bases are TGTGCCAGCAGAGCAGGGGGGGGAAATACGCAGTATTTT.

The chain's CDR3 is CSAPRGGTKETQYF. The CDR3 DNA sequence: TGCAGTGCTCCCCGCGGGGGCACGAAAGAGACCCAGTACTTC. V usage is TRBV20-1 and J usage is TRBJ2-5, with D maybe TRBD2 (7 bases). Trimming took off 5 bases at V and 3 bases at J, with 16 bases between the two ends. This CDR3 has 14 residues. CDR1 and CDR2 (germline): DFQATT, SNEGSKA (reference sequence).

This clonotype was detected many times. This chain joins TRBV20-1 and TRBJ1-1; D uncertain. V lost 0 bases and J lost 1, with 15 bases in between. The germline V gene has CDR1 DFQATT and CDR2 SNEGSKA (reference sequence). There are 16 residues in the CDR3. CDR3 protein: CSARDPIQSENTEAFF. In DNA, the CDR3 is TGCAGTGCTAGAGACCCAATTCAATCCGAGAACACTGAAGCTTTCTTT.

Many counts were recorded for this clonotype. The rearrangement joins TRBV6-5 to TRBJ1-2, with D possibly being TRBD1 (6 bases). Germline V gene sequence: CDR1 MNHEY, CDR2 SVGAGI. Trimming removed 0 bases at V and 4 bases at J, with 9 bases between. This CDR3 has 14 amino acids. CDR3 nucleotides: TGTGCCAGCAGTTACTCAGGGGGGCTCTATGGCTACACCTTC. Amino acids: CASSYSGGLYGYTF.

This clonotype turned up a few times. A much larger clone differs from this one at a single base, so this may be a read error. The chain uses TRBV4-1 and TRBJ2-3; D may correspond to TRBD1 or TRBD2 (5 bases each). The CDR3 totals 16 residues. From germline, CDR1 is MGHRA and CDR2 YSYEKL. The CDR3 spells CASSQELGRQRGTQCF. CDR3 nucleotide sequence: TGCGCCAGCAGCCAAGAACTGGGACGGCAGAGGGGTACGCAGTGTTTT.

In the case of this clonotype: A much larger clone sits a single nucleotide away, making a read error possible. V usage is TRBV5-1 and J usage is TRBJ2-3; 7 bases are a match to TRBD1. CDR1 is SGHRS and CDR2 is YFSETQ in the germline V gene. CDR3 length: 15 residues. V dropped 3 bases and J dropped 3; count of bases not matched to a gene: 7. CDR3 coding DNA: TGCGCCAGCAGCTCAGGGGGAGTTGGGACAGATACGCAGTATTTT. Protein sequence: CASSSGGVGTDTQYF.

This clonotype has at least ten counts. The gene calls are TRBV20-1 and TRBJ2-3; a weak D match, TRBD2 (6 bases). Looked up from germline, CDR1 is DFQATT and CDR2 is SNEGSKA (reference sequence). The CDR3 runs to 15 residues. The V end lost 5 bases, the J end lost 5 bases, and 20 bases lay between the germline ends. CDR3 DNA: TGCAGTGCTCAAGGCGGGAAGGGCCGGGGAGATACGCAGTATTTT. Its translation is CSAQGGKGRGDTQYF.

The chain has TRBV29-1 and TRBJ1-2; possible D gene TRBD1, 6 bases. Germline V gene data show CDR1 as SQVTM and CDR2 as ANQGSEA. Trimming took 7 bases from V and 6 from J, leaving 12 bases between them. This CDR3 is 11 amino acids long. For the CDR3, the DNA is TGCAGCGCCCGGGACAAGGATGGCTACACCTTC. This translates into CSARDKDGYTF.

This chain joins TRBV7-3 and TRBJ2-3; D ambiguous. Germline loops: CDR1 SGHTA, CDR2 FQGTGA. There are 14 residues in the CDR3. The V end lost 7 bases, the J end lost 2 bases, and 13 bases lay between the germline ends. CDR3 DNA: TGTGCCAGCACCCGAGGTGGCCCCACAGATACGCAGTATTTT. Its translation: CASTRGGPTDTQYF.